This T cell receptor beta chain derives from a study of CD8+CD57+ T cells in acquired aplastic anemia (dated by TCRdb to about 2018). Describing the broader study: Extracted DNA from sorted CD4+ and CD8+ cells averaged 3.2 ug, ranging from about 0.2 to 30 ug. For healthy donor samples, the average read count was about 10 million for CD4+ cells and roughly 12 million for CD8+ cells. The paper's findings and limits, for the study overall: CD8+ Simpson's diversity did not differ significantly between patients and healthy controls (P=0.060). Although roughly 30 CD8+ CDR3 sequences were shared by patients and controls, these sequences appeared highly expressed in patients and within the immunodominant clones of patients.

Note on this clonotype: No antigen is known for it. Per-base quality was not reported, and no clone a single base away is much larger than it.

CDR1 and CDR2 are drawn from the germline V gene: MGHRA, YSYEKL. The CDR3 starts with the cysteine, ends with the phenylalanine, and has 13 residues. Here the CDR3 DNA is all that survives: 39 bases in frame from base 1. V is reduced by 3 bases and J by 1 base, leaving a spacing of 4 bases between them. Genomic DNA served as template for TCR beta VDJ combination and CDR3 sequence profiling. An Illumina HiSeq 2000 was used for TCR repertoire sequencing. The study's own analysis went as follows. TRBV/TRBJ rearrangement plots, CDR3 size and DJ length profiles, and Simpson's diversity index were used to assess repertoires. Whichever DNA sequence was most abundant in the deep sequencing data was defined as the immunodominant clone. CDR3 amino acid sequences were checked for sharing across subjects and were also compared against the VDJdb database and published repertoires. TCRdb handled the public reads itself, with Q25 trimming in fastp and clone calling in MiXCR, and kept productive beta chains. Rows are unified per CDR3 protein, each entry keeping the most common DNA and genes. TCRdb assigned the V and J calls; the authors' analysis was not used. Within this sample are some 120,000 distinct CDR3 sequences, with 48% of them counted one time only. The ten largest account for roughly 2.5% of the sample.

TCR repertoires of sorted CD4+ and CD8+ blood T cells from severe aplastic anemia patients and healthy subjects were deep-sequenced in the study. Ficoll-Paque density gradient centrifugation was used to isolate peripheral blood mononuclear cells. Before DNA extraction, CD4+ and CD8+ T cells were sorted by FACS or by magnetic beads. This sequence originates from a human donor in good health, serving as a control. The sequence links TRBV4-1 to TRBJ1-3; no D gene can be assigned with confidence. The sequenced sample was sorted CD4+, CD8+, or CD8+CD57+ T cells (not recorded which) from PBMCs. The CDR3 reads CASSHNSGNTIYF. The DNA sequence follows: TGCGCCAGCAGCCATAATTCTGGAAACACCATATATTTT.